The rows below give T cell receptor beta chains drawn from one sample of a study of shared clonotypes between healthy human individuals. TCRdb's copy holds only in-frame clones and misses some; the assay was immunoSEQ multiplex PCR. This table has 2 million to 3 million clones, more than 80% appearing once. Sequences were obtained from naive CD4+ T cells sorted from blood. Receptor source: a man aged 18 to 30 in good health. Each CDR3 is given without its conserved first and last residue.

v_gene: TRBV2; j_gene: TRBJ1-1; CDR3aa: ASRKDRALGMNTEAF
v_gene: TRBV25-1; j_gene: TRBJ2-5; CDR3aa: ASSPTAGGVGTQY
v_gene: TRBV6-1; j_gene: TRBJ1-5; CDR3aa: ASSGQEGQPQH
v_gene: TRBV6-5; j_gene: TRBJ1-1; CDR3aa: ASSYWRRGLAEAF
v_gene: TRBV9; j_gene: TRBJ2-3; CDR3aa: ASSVFPDTQY
v_gene: TRBV19; j_gene: TRBJ1-2; CDR3aa: ASSSENYGYT
v_gene: TRBV10-1; j_gene: TRBJ2-1; CDR3aa: ASSQGTLWNEQF
v_gene: TRBV27; j_gene: TRBJ2-7; CDR3aa: ASRTRDGSYEQY
v_gene: TRBV9; j_gene: TRBJ1-2; CDR3aa: ASGSSRDNYGYT
v_gene: TRBV6-1; j_gene: TRBJ2-5; CDR3aa: ASSEVPQETQY
v_gene: TRBV5-4; j_gene: TRBJ2-1; CDR3aa: ASSLTGLGAIANEQF
v_gene: TRBV9; j_gene: TRBJ1-6; CDR3aa: ASSVNSGSTNSPLH
v_gene: TRBV11-2; j_gene: TRBJ2-7; CDR3aa: ASSLTALRTSGYEQY
v_gene: TRBV7-8; j_gene: TRBJ2-1; CDR3aa: ASSPREDNEQF
v_gene: TRBV19; j_gene: TRBJ2-5; CDR3aa: ATLGGFQETQY
v_gene: TRBV19; j_gene: TRBJ1-5; CDR3aa: ASVNKGAGGNQPQH
v_gene: TRBV6-5; j_gene: TRBJ2-3; CDR3aa: ASSPFVADTQY
v_gene: TRBV2; j_gene: TRBJ2-2; CDR3aa: ASSEIGVGTGELF
v_gene: TRBV6-5; j_gene: TRBJ2-7; CDR3aa: ASSSPGEQY
v_gene: TRBV19; j_gene: TRBJ2-1; CDR3aa: ASSLSGHGGYEQF
v_gene: TRBV4-2; j_gene: TRBJ2-2; CDR3aa: ASSPRTSLDTGELF
v_gene: TRBV19; j_gene: TRBJ1-3; CDR3aa: ASKGGANTGRTGRNTIY
v_gene: TRBV6-6; j_gene: TRBJ2-7; CDR3aa: ASSPTGTVSYEQY
v_gene: TRBV9; j_gene: TRBJ2-5; CDR3aa: ASSQIPEETQY
v_gene: TRBV9; j_gene: TRBJ2-2; CDR3aa: ASSARQGRNTGELF
v_gene: TRBV10-1; j_gene: TRBJ2-3; CDR3aa: ASGPGGFGDTQY
v_gene: TRBV6-1; j_gene: TRBJ2-1; CDR3aa: ASSGRVGDSEQF
v_gene: TRBV9; j_gene: TRBJ1-1; CDR3aa: ASSTTTGGETEAF
v_gene: TRBV5-6; j_gene: TRBJ2-7; CDR3aa: ASSRFQGYEQY
v_gene: TRBV19; j_gene: TRBJ2-1; CDR3aa: ASSSYPGRDNEQF
v_gene: TRBV5-6; j_gene: TRBJ1-4; CDR3aa: ASSLGPRDLIGTNEKLF
v_gene: TRBV7-8; j_gene: TRBJ1-1; CDR3aa: ASSLPQVNTEAF
v_gene: TRBV7-6; j_gene: TRBJ2-2; CDR3aa: ASSLGGAANTGELF
v_gene: TRBV10-3; j_gene: TRBJ1-3; CDR3aa: AISREGNTIY
v_gene: TRBV29-1; j_gene: TRBJ1-1; CDR3aa: SANRGGDTEAF
v_gene: TRBV5-6; j_gene: TRBJ1-5; CDR3aa: ASSFRMGQFSNQPQH
v_gene: TRBV5-1; j_gene: TRBJ2-3; CDR3aa: ASSSGLTIRDRKQGETPTDTQY
v_gene: TRBV2; j_gene: TRBJ1-3; CDR3aa: ASRGGTGNTIY
v_gene: TRBV11-2; j_gene: TRBJ2-1; CDR3aa: ASSGGASYNEQF